A selection of T cell receptor beta chains follows, all from one sample in a study of human T cells and chemical hapten exposure. TCRdb redid the calling of the RACE reads with MiXCR, one entry per CDR3 protein. The table lists around 34,000 distinct CDR3 sequences, 5.5% to 8% of them singletons, with 9.1% in the top ten. Sequenced material: whole blood, taken in connection with sensitization to the hapten diphenylcyclopropenone (DPC). These receptors were obtained from a woman aged 25 to 39 with alopecia areata. Some clones in this sample may be carry-over from other donors' samples. Both conserved end residues are part of each CDR3. D genes are given only for firm matches. The listing skips clone size in some rows; elsewhere it reads once, few, many or a size class.

D	J	V	size	CDR3	DNA
-	TRBJ2-1	TRBV24-1	many	CATSDFEENNEQFF	TGTGCCACCAGTGATTTCGAGGAAAACAATGAGCAGTTCTTC
TRBD1	TRBJ2-3	TRBV5-6	-	CASSTSGGWGPTDTQYF	TGTGCCAGCAGCACTTCAGGGGGCTGGGGGCCCACAGATACGCAGTATTTT
-	TRBJ2-3	TRBV5-1	-	CASSSRTTSTDTQYF	TGCGCCAGCAGCTCCCGGACTACTAGCACAGATACGCAGTATTTT
-	TRBJ1-2	TRBV3-1	-	CASSQDRGLHGYTF	TGTGCCAGCAGCCAAGATAGGGGCTTGCATGGCTACACCTTC
-	TRBJ1-5	TRBV20-1	-	CSARVQGGRGQPQHF	TGCAGTGCTAGAGTACAGGGCGGACGGGGTCAGCCCCAGCATTTT
-	TRBJ2-7	TRBV20-1	-	CSAFDRDSLYEQYF	TGCAGTGCTTTCGATCGGGACTCACTCTACGAGCAGTACTTC
-	TRBJ2-7	TRBV4-1	many	CASSQVETAGYEQYF	TGCGCCAGCAGCCAAGTTGAGACAGCAGGCTACGAGCAGTACTTC
TRBD2	TRBJ2-3	TRBV9	-	CASSVGGGRTDTQYF	TGTGCCAGCAGCGTTGGCGGGGGAAGGACAGATACGCAGTATTTT
TRBD1	TRBJ1-5	TRBV28	many	CATVVGQVNQPQHF	TGTGCCACTGTTGTGGGACAGGTCAATCAGCCCCAGCATTTT
-	TRBJ2-3	TRBV7-8	few	CASSLEGVASTDTQYF	TGTGCCAGCAGCTTAGAGGGTGTGGCTAGCACAGATACGCAGTATTTT
-	TRBJ2-7	TRBV20-1	many	CSARQGGEQYF	TGCAGTGCTAGACAGGGGGGCGAGCAGTACTTC
-	TRBJ1-5	TRBV20-1	few	CSARPPRGSGQPQHF	TGCAGTGCTAGGCCCCCGAGGGGATCAGGCCAGCCCCAGCATTTT
-	TRBJ1-2	TRBV7-2	few	CASSLTRDYGYTF	TGTGCCAGCAGCTTAACCAGAGACTATGGCTACACCTTC
-	TRBJ2-1	TRBV7-9	many	CATLRGFREQFF	TGTGCCACTTTACGGGGTTTTCGGGAGCAGTTCTTC
TRBD1	TRBJ1-5	TRBV20-1	-	CSAGTAGNQPQHF	TGCAGTGCAGGGACAGCCGGCAATCAGCCCCAGCATTTT
TRBD1	TRBJ1-5	TRBV15	few	CATSRVNRGRDQPQHF	TGTGCCACCAGCAGAGTTAACAGGGGTAGGGATCAGCCCCAGCATTTT
TRBD1	TRBJ2-3	TRBV4-1	-	CASSQTLGGLVADTQYF	TGCGCCAGCAGCCAGACCCTAGGGGGCCTCGTGGCAGATACGCAGTATTTT